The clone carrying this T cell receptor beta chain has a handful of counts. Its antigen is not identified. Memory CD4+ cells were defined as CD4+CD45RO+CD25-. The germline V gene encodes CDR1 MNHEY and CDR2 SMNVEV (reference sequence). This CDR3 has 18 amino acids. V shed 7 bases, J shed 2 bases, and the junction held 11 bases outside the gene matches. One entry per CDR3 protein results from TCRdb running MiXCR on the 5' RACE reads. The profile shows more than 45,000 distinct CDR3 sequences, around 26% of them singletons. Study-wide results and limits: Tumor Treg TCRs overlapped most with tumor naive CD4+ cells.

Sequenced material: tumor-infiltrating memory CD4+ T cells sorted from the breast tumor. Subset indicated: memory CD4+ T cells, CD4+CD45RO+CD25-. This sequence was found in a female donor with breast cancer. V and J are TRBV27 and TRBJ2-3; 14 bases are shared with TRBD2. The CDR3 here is CASTPGTSGSEVTDTQYF. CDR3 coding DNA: TGTGCCAGCACCCCCGGGACTAGCGGGAGTGAGGTCACAGATACGCAGTATTTT.